The clone carrying this T cell receptor beta chain has ten or more counts. Its antigen is not identified. Per germline, CDR1 MNHNS and CDR2 SASEGT. The CDR3 totals 12 residues. Trimming took 5 bases from V and 6 from J, leaving 10 bases between them. This record comes from a study of early T cells in non-severe SARS-CoV-2 infection. Overall study: RNA in bulk from unsorted whole blood was sequenced, and chains were unpaired.

Study-wide findings and caveats: Matching results from VDJdb favored anti-spike CD8 responses, leaving private and CD4 specificities undetected.

As part of library construction, unique molecular identifiers were attached to individual cDNA molecules. TCRdb recomputed calls from the 5' RACE reads with MiXCR, one row per CDR3 protein. Among about 83,000 distinct CDR3 sequences listed, roughly an eighth were seen once. Sequencing was carried out using whole blood. The receptor was derived from an adult who was a healthcare worker with PCR-confirmed SARS-CoV-2 infection or an uninfected control (not recorded which). This sequence joins TRBV6-1 and TRBJ1-1; D may be TRBD1 (5 bases). The CDR3 protein is CASSYWDPEAFF. In nucleotides, the CDR3 is TGTGCCAGCAGTTACTGGGACCCTGAAGCTTTCTTT.